This T cell receptor (beta chain) originates from a study of CXCR3-negative and CXCR3-positive naive CD8 T cells. This clonotype shows up as medium-sized by frequency. UMI labels and 5' RACE were used to prepare the TRB cDNA libraries. TCRdb reprocessed the 5' RACE reads and keeps a single row for each CDR3 protein, giving no DNA. In all, the sample yields roughly 3,100 distinct CDR3 sequences. The CDR3 totals 16 residues. CDR1 is SQVTM and CDR2 is ANQGSEA in the germline V gene. The source is a human donor in good health. Some clones in this sample may be carry-over from other donors' samples. The chain carries TRBV29-1 and TRBJ2-3; TCRdb's D gene call, TRBD1, goes unchecked for lack of DNA. The sample was naive CXCR3- CD8+ T cells from blood. Subset noted: CD45RO-CCR7+CD27+CD95- naive CD8+ T cells lacking CXCR3 (TNR3-). CDR3 in amino acids: CSVGWTGPTSTDTQYF.